The clone carrying this T cell receptor (beta chain) has ten or more counts. This record comes from a study of Graves' ophthalmopathy and Graves' hyperthyroidism. Study-level information: The collection of peripheral blood took place at initial diagnosis, before any treatment.

Researchers took RNA transcripts and amplified TCR beta CDR3 regions from them. The first round was an RT-PCR with HTBI primers, and the second round was a multiplex PCR. From the multiplex PCR reads, TCRdb called clonotypes with MiXCR, one entry per CDR3 protein. Of some 150,000 distinct CDR3 sequences in the sample, approximately 40% were seen once. Ophthalmopathy donors showed moderate-to-severe activity, CAS ≥3, NOSPECS ≥4 and a duration under 3 months. Other autoimmune disease, uncontrolled infection, pregnancy and lactation led to exclusion. Symptoms, serum thyroxine and TRAb, thyroid ultrasound, and orbital computed tomography formed the diagnostic basis. CDR3 length: 12 amino acids. The germline gives CDR1 DFQATT, CDR2 SNEGSKA (reference sequence). V gave up 6 bases and J gave up 3 bases; unmatched junction bases: 4.

The chain links TRBV20-1 to TRBJ1-1, with 7 positions matching TRBD1. Sequencing was done on a sample of peripheral blood. The TCR sequence derives from a man under 40 with Graves' ophthalmopathy. The CDR3 coding sequence is TGCAGTGCCCCTGACAGGGACACTGAAGCTTTCTTT. Amino acids: CSAPDRDTEAFF.